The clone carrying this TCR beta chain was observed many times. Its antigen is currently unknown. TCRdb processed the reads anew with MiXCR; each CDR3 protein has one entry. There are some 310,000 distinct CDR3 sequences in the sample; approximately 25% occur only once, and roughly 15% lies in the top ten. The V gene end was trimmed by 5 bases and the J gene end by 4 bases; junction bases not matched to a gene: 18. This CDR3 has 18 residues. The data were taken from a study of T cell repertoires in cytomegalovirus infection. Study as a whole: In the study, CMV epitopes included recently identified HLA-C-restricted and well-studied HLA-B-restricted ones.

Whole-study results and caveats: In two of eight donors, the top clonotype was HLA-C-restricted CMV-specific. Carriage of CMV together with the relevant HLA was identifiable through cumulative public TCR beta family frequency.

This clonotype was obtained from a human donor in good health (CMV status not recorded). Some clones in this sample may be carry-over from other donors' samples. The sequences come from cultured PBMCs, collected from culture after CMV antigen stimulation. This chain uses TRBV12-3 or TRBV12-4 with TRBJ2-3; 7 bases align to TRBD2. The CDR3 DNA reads TGTGCCAGCAGTCCCATACGCTGGGAGGGCGTTGGTTCAGATACGCAGTATTTT. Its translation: CASSPIRWEGVGSDTQYF.